In this sample, the clone carrying this TCR beta chain turned up many times. The antigen is not known. This sample was taken from a study of blood T cells in healthy people across ages. Study summary: The capture of about one barcoded beta molecule per two T cells was achieved by template switching.

V lost 6 bases and J lost 4; bases outside the gene matches: 9. This CDR3 spans 14 amino acids. Per the germline V gene, CDR1 is DFQATT and CDR2 is SNEGSKA (reference sequence). Study-level findings and limits: The percentage of naive T cells correlated strongly with TCR beta diversity.

Sample-barcoded 5' priming and a J-beta primer mix drove a second PCR of about 6 to 12 cycles. TCRdb fed the 5' RACE reads into MiXCR, producing one record per CDR3 protein. The sample has over a million distinct CDR3 sequences; more than 35% are singletons. The sample was blood. This chain links TRBV20-1 with TRBJ1-5; 7 bases fit TRBD1. This TCR was sampled from an older woman in good health. DNA for the CDR3: TGCAGTGCCCAAGACAGGGTTGGAAATCAGCCCCAGCATTTT. Amino acids: CSAQDRVGNQPQHF.